This TCR beta chain was sequenced during a study of T cell changes during pregnancy in multiple sclerosis. The method was immunoSEQ multiplex PCR; TCRdb's version includes in-frame clones alone and lacks a portion of them. The repertoire includes more than 100,000 clones, about 91% of them detected once, and 0.9% to 0.95% sits in the top ten. The CDR3 totals 13 residues. Germline lookup yields CDR1 MNHEY and CDR2 SVGAGI. V shed 6 bases and J shed 4 bases, with 10 bases lying between them. This receptor was taken from a female donor with multiple sclerosis, enrolled in a pregnancy study. Sequenced here: peripheral blood, sampled after pregnancy. This rearrangement joins TRBV6-5 to TRBJ1-3; perhaps TRBD1 as D (6 bases). CDR3 nucleotide sequence: TGTGCCAGCAGCGGGGGGCGAGGAAACACCATATATTTT. Amino acid sequence: CASSGGRGNTIYF.